The clone carrying this T cell receptor beta chain was counted between two and nine times. Its specificity is not known. The CDR3 totals 14 residues. From germline, CDR1 is SGHRS and CDR2 YFSETQ. Deletions cut 6 bases from V and 0 bases from J, with 11 bases between. TCRdb used MiXCR to reprocess the 5' RACE reads, holding one entry per CDR3 protein. The table includes 250,000 to 300,000 distinct CDR3 sequences, about a sixth detected once. The entry originates in a study of T-cell memory formation after mild COVID-19. Findings and caveats of the study: Later expanders leaned toward CD4+, whereas clones contracting from day 15 to 85 were balanced CD4/CD8. Largely, contracting CD4+ clones fell within CM and EM, and contracting CD8+ clones within EMRA.

The chain employs TRBV5-1 and TRBJ2-3; D possibly corresponds to TRBD2 (5 bases). The sample consisted of PBMCs or a T cell subset sorted from them (not recorded which). The receptor's source is a man younger than 35 who had mild COVID-19 (a few samples of this study predate the infection). Cell type and time point are not known. CDR3 nucleotide sequence: TGCGCCAGCAACCCCGGGGAAAGCACAGATACGCAGTATTTT. It specifies CASNPGESTDTQYF.